This T cell receptor beta chain was retrieved from a study of Ad26.COV2.S vaccination and SARS-CoV-2 variants. Sample treatment: around 19 received Ad26.COV2.S at low or high dose, single or two shots; a few received placebo; per-sample allocation not given. Samples came from day 63 after the first vaccine or placebo injection. V lost 5 bases, J lost 3 bases, and 7 bases stayed unmatched. CDR1 is SGHTA and CDR2 is FQGNSA in the germline V gene. The CDR3 is made up of 15 amino acids. The repertoire was sequenced with immunoSEQ multiplex PCR; TCRdb's copy has only in-frame clones and lacks some. The sample records about 440,000 clones, less than 95% being singletons.

The rearrangement links TRBV7-2 to TRBJ2-3, with 8 nucleotides matching TRBD2. The clonotype was recovered from a person between 18 and 65 years old who received the Ad26.COV2.S COVID-19 vaccine or a placebo. The sample was peripheral blood, taken in a trial of Ad26.COV2.S vaccine versus placebo. The CDR3 sequence: CASSPQGGGTDTQYF. In DNA form, the CDR3 reads TGTGCCAGCAGCCCCCAAGGCGGGGGGACAGATACGCAGTATTTT.